The 30 T cell receptor beta chains listed next were all sequenced from one sample in a study of T-cell memory formation after mild COVID-19. MiXCR, run by TCRdb on the 5' RACE reads, gives a single entry per CDR3 protein. The sample has about 410,000 distinct CDR3 sequences, 20% to 25% seen once. Sequenced input: PBMCs or a T cell subset sorted from them (not recorded which). Source of these receptors: an adult woman who had mild COVID-19 (a few samples of this study predate the infection). Cell type and time point are not known.

V and J are TRBV12-3 or TRBV12-4 and TRBJ2-3, with D uncertain. The CDR3 contains 17 residues. V was shortened by 3 bases and J by 0 bases, with 16 bases between the two germline ends. The CDR3 reads CASSLQPRSPSTDTQYF. CDR3 nucleotide sequence: TGTGCCAGCAGTTTGCAACCCCGGTCACCTAGCACAGATACGCAGTATTTT.

The table lists this clonotype with a few counts. The rearrangement joins TRBV7-3 to TRBJ2-3, with D uncertain. The germline CDR1 and CDR2 sequences are SGHTA and FQGTGA. The CDR3 runs 13 residues. Trimming removed 4 bases from V and 2 bases from J, with 7 bases in between. CDR3 residues: CASSSLPTDTQYF. CDR3 coding DNA: TGTGCCAGCAGCTCTCTCCCCACAGATACGCAGTATTTT.

CDR3 DNA: TGTGCCAGCAGCCAATTGGAGGGAAGTCCCTATGGCTACACCTTC. It translates to CASSQLEGSPYGYTF. The rearrangement uses TRBV4-2 and TRBJ1-2; D unclear. The CDR3 totals 15 residues. Germline CDR1 LGHNA, CDR2 YNFKEQ. Trimming removed 2 bases at V and 4 bases at J, with 14 bases between.

This clonotype has a single count. This rearrangement joins TRBV14 to TRBJ1-1; possible D gene TRBD1, 5 bases. Germline CDR1 reads SGHDN; CDR2 reads FVKESK. V was pared by 1 base and J by 3 bases, with 21 bases between. The CDR3 has 18 residues. The CDR3 loop reads CASSQGDHIVGVHTEAFF. Here the CDR3 DNA reads TGTGCCAGCAGCCAAGGGGATCATATAGTGGGGGTGCACACTGAAGCTTTCTTT.

This clonotype was observed a handful of times. The chain uses TRBV6-1 and TRBJ2-7; no clear D. The germline V gene has CDR1 MNHNS and CDR2 SASEGT. The CDR3 loop spans 13 amino acids. Trimming left V 7 bases short and J 2 bases short, with 12 bases between. The DNA for the CDR3 is TGTGCCAGCATGAGGACGGATGCCTACGAGCAGTACTTC. Translation gives CASMRTDAYEQYF.

This clonotype was counted only a few times. This chain links TRBV6-2 or TRBV6-3 with TRBJ1-1, with 10 nucleotides matching TRBD1. Germline CDR1 is MNHEY and CDR2 is SVGEGT. This CDR3 has 16 residues. The V segment lost 5 bases and the J segment 6 bases; nucleotides outside the gene matches: 12. The DNA of the CDR3 is TGTGCCAGCAGTCCTCTCGGACAGGGGGGTAAAGCTGAAGCTTTCTTT. Translated: CASSPLGQGGKAEAFF.

In this sample, this clonotype turned up a few times. This chain links TRBV12-3 or TRBV12-4 with TRBJ2-2; 10 nucleotides line up with TRBD2. The junction had 8 bases not matched to a gene; V was cut back by 3 bases and J by 4 bases. The CDR3 length is 17 residues. The CDR3 protein is CASSFSSGRAVTGELFF. The DNA for the CDR3 is TGTGCCAGCAGTTTTTCCAGCGGGAGGGCCGTCACCGGGGAGCTGTTTTTT.

The sample holds a few counts of this clonotype. This sequence joins TRBV7-3 and TRBJ2-7, with D tentatively TRBD1 (7 bases). The CDR3 consists of 14 residues. With 5 bases removed from V and 4 bases from J, the gap between germline ends came to 15 bases. The V gene's germline CDR1 is SGHTA and CDR2 FQGTGA. CDR3 in amino acids: CASSPDRDSYEQYF. The CDR3 DNA sequence: TGTGCCAGCAGCCCCGACAGGGACTCTTACGAGCAGTACTTC.

This chain joins TRBV24-1 and TRBJ2-3, with 7 bases lining up with TRBD2. Germline V gene lookup returns CDR1 KGHDR and CDR2 SFDVKD. This CDR3 is 16 amino acids long. The ends lost 4 bases at V and 5 bases at J; junction bases unmatched: 11. CDR3 nucleotide sequence: TGTGCCACCAGTGAGGGCCCTAGCGGCGTTCGAGATACGCAGTATTTT. This sequence encodes CATSEGPSGVRDTQYF.

CDR3 DNA sequence: TGTGCCAGCAGAGAGAATAGCAATCAGCCCCAGCATTTT. Protein: CASRENSNQPQHF. The chain has TRBV2 and TRBJ1-5, with D unclear. V gave up 6 bases and J gave up 0 bases, with 6 bases separating them. Germline CDR1 is SNHLY and CDR2 is FYNNEI. The CDR3 runs 13 residues.

This rearrangement joins TRBV6-5 to TRBJ1-5; D unclear. In germline, CDR1 is MNHEY, CDR2 SVGAGI. The CDR3 totals 16 residues. Trimming removed 4 bases from V and 2 bases from J, with 15 bases in between. The CDR3: CASSSMGIGGNQPQHF. The CDR3, as DNA: TGTGCCAGCAGTTCTATGGGGATAGGAGGCAATCAGCCCCAGCATTTT.

This clonotype has just a few counts. The rearrangement joins TRBV4-2 to TRBJ2-5; D is unclear. This CDR3 spans 14 amino acids. In germline, CDR1 is LGHNA, CDR2 YNFKEQ. The V end was cut by 0 bases, the J end by 5 bases, with 10 bases between. The CDR3 here is CASSQDFLGETQYF. CDR3 DNA: TGTGCCAGCAGCCAAGACTTTCTGGGGGAGACCCAGTACTTC.

V is TRBV15 and J is TRBJ1-6; no clear D. From germline, CDR1 is LNHNV and CDR2 YYDKDF (reference sequence). The ends were cut back, 0 bases at V and 4 bases at J, with 4 bases in the middle. CDR3 size: 14 residues. The CDR3, as DNA: TGTGCCACCAGCAGAGAAGGTTATAATTCACCCCTCCACTTT. It translates to CATSREGYNSPLHF. The whole variable domain, filled in from reference TRBV15 and TRBJ1-6, reads DAMVIQNPRYQVTQFGKPVTLSCSQTLNHNVMYWYQQKSSQAPKLLFHYYDKDFNNEADTPDNFQSRRPNTSFCFLDIRSPGLGDTAMYLCATSREGYNSPLHFGNGTRLTVT.

This clonotype was seen a handful of times. The gene calls are TRBV7-9 and TRBJ1-3; D possibly corresponds to TRBD1 (6 bases). CDR3 size: 17 residues. V lost 2 bases and J 7 bases, leaving 21 bases between the germline ends. From germline, CDR1 is SEHNR and CDR2 FQNEAQ (reference sequence). The CDR3: CASSLTPTTGFGNTIYF. As DNA, the CDR3 is TGTGCCAGCAGCTTAACTCCGACTACAGGGTTCGGGAACACCATATATTTT.

The gene calls are TRBV3-1 and TRBJ2-7; either TRBD1 or TRBD2 may fit D (5 bases each). V dropped 8 bases and J dropped 2 bases, with 10 bases sitting between them. The CDR3 totals 12 residues. Per the germline V gene, CDR1 is LGHDT and CDR2 is YNNKEL (reference sequence). The CDR3 coding sequence is TGTGCCAGCGGGGACGGGACCTACGAGCAGTACTTC. Its translation: CASGDGTYEQYF.

The chain joins TRBV6-5 to TRBJ2-7; D perhaps matches TRBD2 (5 bases). Germline assignment: CDR1 MNHEY and CDR2 SVGAGI. The CDR3 has 11 residues. The V end was cut by 9 bases, the J end by 4 bases, with 10 bases between. CDR3 region: CASTRGYEQYF. The CDR3 nucleotides read TGTGCCAGTACCCGGGGTTACGAGCAGTACTTC.

The chain is built from TRBV4-3 and TRBJ2-1, with TRBD2 identical over 13 bases. The trim removed 5 bases at V and 6 bases at J, leaving 4 bases unmatched. Germline V gives CDR1 LGHNA, CDR2 YSLEER. The CDR3 runs to 15 residues. The CDR3: CASSGTSGNSNEQFF. CDR3 nucleotide sequence: TGCGCCAGCAGCGGGACTAGCGGGAACTCCAATGAGCAGTTCTTC.

This clonotype is a singleton in its sample. The CDR3 region is CAWSGRWSLGYGYTF. Here the CDR3 DNA reads TGTGCCTGGAGCGGCCGATGGTCCTTGGGCTATGGCTACACCTTC. This sequence joins TRBV30 and TRBJ1-2; D remains ambiguous. The CDR3 has 15 residues. Per germline, CDR1 GTSNPN and CDR2 SVGIG (reference sequence). V dropped 3 bases and J dropped 4 bases, with 18 bases sitting between them.

This rearrangement joins TRBV5-6 to TRBJ2-1; the D gene is possibly TRBD2 (5 bases). There are 15 residues in the CDR3. Germline V gene lookup returns CDR1 SGHDT and CDR2 YYEEEE. Trimming took 2 bases from V and 8 from J, leaving 17 bases between them. CDR3 sequence: CASSLWVTGVDEQFF. In nucleotides, the CDR3 is TGTGCCAGCAGCTTATGGGTTACCGGGGTTGATGAGCAGTTCTTC.

The V gene is TRBV7-9, the J gene TRBJ2-5; no firm D call. CDR1 and CDR2 (germline): SEHNR, FQNEAQ (reference sequence). The CDR3 consists of 17 residues. Trimming left V 4 bases short and J 2 bases short, with 20 bases between. The CDR3 is CASSSRLDRPEQETQYF. The CDR3 DNA sequence: TGTGCCAGCAGCTCGAGACTGGACCGCCCTGAACAAGAGACCCAGTACTTC.

This clonotype was counted a few times. The rearrangement links TRBV24-1 to TRBJ2-7, with D perhaps matching TRBD2 (6 bases). V lost 6 bases, J lost 0 bases, and 11 bases lay in between. The CDR3 has 14 amino acids. The germline CDR1 and CDR2 sequences are KGHDR and SFDVKD. CDR3 nucleotide sequence: TGTGCCACCAGTCCAGGGAGGCACTCCTACGAGCAGTACTTC. Protein: CATSPGRHSYEQYF.

The gene calls are TRBV7-9 and TRBJ2-3; TRBD2 aligns across 8 bases. The CDR3 consists of 15 residues. CDR1 and CDR2 (germline): SEHNR, FQNEAQ (reference sequence). J lost 4 bases, V lost 5 bases, and 8 bases had no gene match. The CDR3 sequence: CASSLRLASADTQYF. The CDR3, as DNA: TGTGCCAGCAGCCTAAGACTAGCGTCCGCAGATACGCAGTATTTT.

The V call is TRBV3-1, the J call TRBJ2-4; 10 positions match TRBD2. The CDR3 is 17 amino acids. V gave up 5 bases and J gave up 0 bases; unmatched junction bases: 7. The germline V gene encodes CDR1 LGHDT and CDR2 YNNKEL (reference sequence). CDR3 in amino acids: CASSIGLAALAKNIQYF. Written as DNA, the CDR3 is TGTGCCAGCAGCATCGGACTAGCGGCTTTAGCCAAAAACATTCAGTACTTC.

This clonotype occurred a few times. J is TRBJ2-1 and V is TRBV11-2; D is uncertain. The V gene lost 5 bases and the J gene lost 10 bases, with 18 bases spanning the gap. The CDR3 is made up of 14 amino acids. The germline V gene encodes CDR1 SGHAT and CDR2 FQNNGV. The CDR3 coding sequence is TGTGCCAGCAGCGTGGACCATTACAATGACGAGCAGTTCTTC. Protein sequence: CASSVDHYNDEQFF. The full variable domain, completed using reference TRBV11-2 and TRBJ2-1, is EAGVAQSPRYKIIEKRQSVAFWCNPISGHATLYWYQQILGQGPKLLIQFQNNGVVDDSQLPKDRFSAERLKGVDSTLKIQPAKLEDSAVYLCASSVDHYNDEQFFGPGTRLTVL.

This clonotype was counted between two and nine times. The chain is built from TRBV2 and TRBJ2-3; tentative D call: TRBD2 (7 bases). The CDR3 has 13 amino acids. Germline-derived CDR1 and CDR2 are SNHLY and FYNNEI. Trimming took off 6 bases at V and 4 bases at J, with 11 bases between the two ends. In nucleotides, the CDR3 is TGTGCCAGCAGAGGGGGAGGGGCAGATACGCAGTATTTT. Protein sequence: CASRGGGADTQYF.

The chain joins TRBV5-6 to TRBJ1-1; D is unresolved. CDR3 length equals 13 residues. Trimming stripped 1 base from V and 8 bases from J, with 12 bases between. Germline V gene lookup returns CDR1 SGHDT and CDR2 YYEEEE. The CDR3 sequence is CASSLHRAREAFF. CDR3 nucleotides: TGTGCCAGCAGCTTGCATCGGGCGAGGGAAGCTTTCTTT.

Only a few counts were recorded for this clonotype. The chain is built from TRBV5-1 and TRBJ1-6; D not certain. The germline V gene encodes CDR1 SGHRS and CDR2 YFSETQ. This CDR3 has 14 amino acids. V lost 0 bases, J lost 10 bases, and 11 bases lay in between. CDR3 DNA sequence: TGCGCCAGCAGCTTGGCAGGCGACGGATCACCCCTCCACTTT. Its translation: CASSLAGDGSPLHF.

CDR3 protein: CASSINPAEAFF. CDR3 coding DNA: TGTGCCAGCAGCATCAATCCAGCAGAAGCTTTCTTT. V usage is TRBV11-2 and J usage is TRBJ1-1; D call uncertain. Germline values: CDR1 SGHAT, CDR2 FQNNGV. The CDR3 is made up of 12 amino acids. Deletions cut 5 bases from V and 8 bases from J, with 12 bases between.

The chain couples TRBV29-1 to TRBJ2-5, with TRBD2 matching 10 bases. The junction had 10 bases not matched to a gene; V was cut back by 6 bases and J by 0 bases. Germline values: CDR1 SQVTM, CDR2 ANQGSEA. The CDR3 runs to 16 residues. The CDR3 sequence: CSVGILAGAYQETQYF. The CDR3 nucleotides read TGCAGCGTGGGGATTCTAGCGGGAGCATACCAAGAGACCCAGTACTTC.

V usage is TRBV15 and J usage is TRBJ1-5, with D possibly TRBD1 on 5 matching bases. This CDR3 has 13 residues. Trimming removed 5 bases at V and 6 bases at J, with 11 bases between. Per germline, CDR1 LNHNV and CDR2 YYDKDF (reference sequence). The CDR3 loop is CATSPGPGQPQHF. The DNA of the CDR3 is TGTGCCACCAGCCCGGGGCCCGGTCAGCCCCAGCATTTT.